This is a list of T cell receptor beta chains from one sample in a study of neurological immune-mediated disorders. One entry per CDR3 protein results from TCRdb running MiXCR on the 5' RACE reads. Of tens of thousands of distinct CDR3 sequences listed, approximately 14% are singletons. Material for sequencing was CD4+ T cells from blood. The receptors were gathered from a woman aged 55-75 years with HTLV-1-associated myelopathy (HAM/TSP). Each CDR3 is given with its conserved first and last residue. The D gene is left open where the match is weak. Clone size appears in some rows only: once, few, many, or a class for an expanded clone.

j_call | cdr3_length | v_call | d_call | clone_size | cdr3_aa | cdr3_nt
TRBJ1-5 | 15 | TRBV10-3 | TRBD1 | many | CAISNGQGGNQPQHF | TGTGCCATCAGTAATGGGCAGGGGGGCAATCAGCCCCAGCATTTT
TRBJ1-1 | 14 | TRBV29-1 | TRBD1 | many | CSVVVTGRNTEAFF | TGCAGCGTTGTAGTGACAGGGAGGAACACTGAAGCTTTCTTT
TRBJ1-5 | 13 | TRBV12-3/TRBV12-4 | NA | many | CASSFSGGQPQHF | TGTGCCAGCAGTTTCTCCGGCGGGCAGCCCCAGCATTTT
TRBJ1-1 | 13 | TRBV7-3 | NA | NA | CASSLNGNTEAFF | TGTGCCAGCAGCTTAAACGGGAACACTGAAGCTTTCTTT
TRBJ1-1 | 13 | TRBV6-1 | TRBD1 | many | CAIRTGEYAEAFF | TGTGCCATCAGGACAGGGGAGTATGCTGAAGCTTTCTTT
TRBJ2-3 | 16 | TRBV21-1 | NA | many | CARQSGTSGESDTQYF | TGTGCCCGCCAATCCGGGACTAGCGGGGAGTCAGATACGCAGTATTTT
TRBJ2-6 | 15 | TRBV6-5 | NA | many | CASSRGASGANVLTF | TGTGCCAGCAGCAGAGGGGCATCTGGGGCCAACGTCCTGACTTTC
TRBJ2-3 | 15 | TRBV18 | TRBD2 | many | CASSGLAASTDTQYF | TGTGCCAGCTCGGGACTAGCGGCTAGCACAGATACGCAGTATTTT
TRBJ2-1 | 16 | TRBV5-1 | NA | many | CASSLEGLASYNEQFF | TGCGCCAGCAGCTTGGAGGGACTGGCGTCCTACAATGAGCAGTTCTTC
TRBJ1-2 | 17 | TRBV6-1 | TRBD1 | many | CASRNSPAGTGNYGYTF | TGTGCATCCCGTAACTCCCCGGCGGGGACAGGGAACTATGGCTACACCTTC
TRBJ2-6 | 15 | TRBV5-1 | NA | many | CASSLSISGANVLTF | TGCGCCAGCAGCTTGAGCATCTCTGGGGCCAACGTCCTGACTTTC
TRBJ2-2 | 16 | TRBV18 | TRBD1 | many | CASSLGGQANTGELFF | TGTGCCAGCTCACTCGGAGGACAGGCTAACACCGGGGAGCTGTTTTTT
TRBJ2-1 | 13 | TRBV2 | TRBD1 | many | CATQGAAYNEQFF | TGTGCCACCCAGGGGGCGGCCTACAATGAGCAGTTCTTC
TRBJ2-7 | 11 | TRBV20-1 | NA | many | CSARGPYEQYF | TGCAGTGCTAGAGGACCCTACGAGCAGTACTTC
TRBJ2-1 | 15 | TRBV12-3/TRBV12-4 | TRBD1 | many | CASRDRGDTRSEQFF | TGTGCCAGCAGAGACAGGGGGGACACCAGGAGCGAGCAGTTCTTC
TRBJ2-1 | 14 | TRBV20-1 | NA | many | CSARPWNSYNEQFF | TGCAGTGCTCGACCTTGGAACAGTTACAATGAGCAGTTCTTC
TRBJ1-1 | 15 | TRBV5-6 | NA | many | CASSLVLTMNTEAFF | TGTGCCAGCAGCTTGGTGCTGACGATGAACACTGAAGCTTTCTTT
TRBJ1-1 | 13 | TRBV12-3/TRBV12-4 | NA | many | CASSVTRSTEAFF | TGTGCCAGCAGTGTGACCCGGTCCACTGAAGCTTTCTTT
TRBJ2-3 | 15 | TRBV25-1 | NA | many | CASSRPDRSTDTQYF | TGTGCCAGCAGTCGTCCGGATAGAAGCACAGATACGCAGTATTTT
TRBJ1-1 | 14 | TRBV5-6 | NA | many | CASSSTLVQFEAFF | TGTGCCAGCAGCTCGACCCTTGTCCAATTTGAAGCTTTCTTT
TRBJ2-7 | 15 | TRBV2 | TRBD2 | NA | CASSEGLAGGYEQYF | TGTGCCAGCAGTGAAGGTCTAGCGGGGGGTTACGAGCAGTACTTC
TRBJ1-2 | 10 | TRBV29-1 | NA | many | CSVEHGAYTF | TGCAGCGTTGAACATGGCGCCTACACCTTC
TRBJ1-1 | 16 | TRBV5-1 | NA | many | CASSPEPGIMNTEAFF | TGCGCCAGCAGCCCCGAGCCAGGGATCATGAACACTGAAGCTTTCTTT
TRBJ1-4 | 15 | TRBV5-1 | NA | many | CASSLFPATNEKLFF | TGCGCCAGCAGCTTGTTCCCAGCAACTAATGAAAAACTGTTTTTT
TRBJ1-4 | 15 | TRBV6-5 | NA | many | CASSYSGPTNEKLFF | TGTGCCAGCAGTTACTCGGGACCAACTAATGAAAAACTGTTTTTT
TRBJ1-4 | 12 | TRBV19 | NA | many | CASRVIGEKLFF | TGTGCCAGTAGAGTCATCGGGGAAAAACTGTTTTTT
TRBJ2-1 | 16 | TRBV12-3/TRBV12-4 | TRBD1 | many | CASRTQRTGVYNEQFF | TGTGCCAGCAGAACCCAACGGACAGGGGTATACAATGAGCAGTTCTTC
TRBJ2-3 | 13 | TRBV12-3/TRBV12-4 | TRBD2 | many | CASSRGGGDTQYF | TGTGCCAGCAGTCGGGGGGGGGGAGATACGCAGTATTTT
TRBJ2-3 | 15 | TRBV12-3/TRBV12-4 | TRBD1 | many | CASKKTGEGTDTQYF | TGTGCCAGCAAGAAGACAGGGGAGGGCACAGATACGCAGTATTTT
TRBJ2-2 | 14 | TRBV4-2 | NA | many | CASSHPVVAGELFF | TGTGCCAGCAGCCATCCGGTAGTGGCCGGGGAGCTGTTTTTT
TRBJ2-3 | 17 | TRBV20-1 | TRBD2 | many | CSADRQLLAGGADTQYF | TGCAGTGCGGACAGACAACTACTAGCGGGGGGGGCGGATACGCAGTATTTT
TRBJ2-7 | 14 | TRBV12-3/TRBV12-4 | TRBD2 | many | CASRVAGESYEQYF | TGTGCCAGCAGGGTAGCGGGGGAATCCTACGAGCAGTACTTC
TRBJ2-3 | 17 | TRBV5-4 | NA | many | CASSLEPAGAHTDTQYF | TGTGCCAGCAGCTTGGAACCGGCGGGGGCGCACACAGATACGCAGTATTTT
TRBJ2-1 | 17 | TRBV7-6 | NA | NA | CASSFHRDGGHYNEQFF | TGTGCCAGCAGCTTCCATCGGGACGGGGGGCACTACAATGAGCAGTTCTTC
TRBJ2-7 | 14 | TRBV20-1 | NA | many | CSARPRAIWYEQYF | TGCAGTGCTAGACCACGGGCCATTTGGTACGAGCAGTACTTC
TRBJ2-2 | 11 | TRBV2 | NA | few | CASSRAGELFF | TGTGCCAGCAGCAGGGCCGGGGAGCTGTTTTTT
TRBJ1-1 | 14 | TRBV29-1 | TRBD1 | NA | CSVGVLGTGTEAFF | TGCAGCGTTGGGGTCCTCGGGACAGGGACTGAAGCTTTCTTT
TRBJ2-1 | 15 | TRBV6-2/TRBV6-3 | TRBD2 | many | CASILAGGRYNEQFF | TGTGCCAGCATTTTAGCGGGGGGGCGATACAATGAGCAGTTCTTC